Reported below is one TCR beta chain. What it recognizes is unknown. Samples with a second dose at about 4 or about 12 weeks were pooled together. This entry belongs to a study of T cell responses to AZD1222 COVID-19 vaccine. Study-wide points: There were repertoire samples only from the period after the peak T cell response. It should be noted that donors were predominantly white British and more often female, and clonal diversity was possibly underestimated. Among spike-specific TCRs, nearly half reportedly target unmutated variant regions.

Germline V CDR1 and CDR2: KGHSH, LQKENI. There are 14 residues in the CDR3. V lost 0 bases to trimming and J lost 7 bases, with 10 bases between them. Clones were read by immunoSEQ multiplex PCR, and TCRdb kept only the in-frame ones, dropping some. The table includes around 65,000 clones, 65% to 85% detected once. The material was peripheral blood, obtained 28 days after the second AZD1222 dose. This clonotype was sampled from an adult who received the AZD1222 COVID-19 vaccine. The chain couples TRBV18 to TRBJ2-1; TRBD2 is a possible D gene (5 bases). The CDR3 reads CASSPPNRGNEQFF. The CDR3, as DNA: TGTGCCAGCTCACCACCCAATCGAGGGAATGAGCAGTTCTTC.